This is a list of T cell receptor beta chains from one sample in a study of blood T cell repertoires in COVID-19. The repertoire was sequenced with immunoSEQ multiplex PCR; TCRdb's copy has only in-frame clones and lacks some. The table shows 290,000 or so clones, with approximately 85% occurring only once. The sequenced sample was peripheral blood. The receptor source for this set is a man in his forties or fifties with active or convalescent COVID-19. CDR3s include the opening cysteine and the closing phenylalanine or tryptophan. Fields, in order: J gene, D gene, clone size, V gene, CDR3 protein, CDR3 DNA. A D gene is named only where the DNA matches it firmly. The size entry is marked missing in some rows and otherwise reads once, few, many or a size class.

j_call: TRBJ1-3
d_call: NA
clone_size: NA
v_call: TRBV6-4
cdr3_aa: CASREMTVDGNTIYF
cdr3_nt: TGTGCCAGCAGGGAGATGACAGTGGACGGAAACACCATATATTTT

j_call: TRBJ2-7
d_call: NA
clone_size: once
v_call: TRBV5-1
cdr3_aa: CASSPAGGSYEQYF
cdr3_nt: TGCGCCAGCAGCCCCGCGGGCGGCTCCTACGAGCAGTACTTC

j_call: TRBJ1-3
d_call: TRBD1
clone_size: NA
v_call: TRBV30
cdr3_aa: CAWSGTGGNTIYF
cdr3_nt: TGTGCCTGGAGTGGGACAGGAGGAAACACCATATATTTT

j_call: TRBJ1-5
d_call: NA
clone_size: NA
v_call: TRBV19
cdr3_aa: CASISTGSNQPQHF
cdr3_nt: TGTGCCAGTATTTCGACAGGTAGCAATCAGCCCCAGCATTTT

j_call: TRBJ2-1
d_call: NA
clone_size: NA
v_call: TRBV12-5
cdr3_aa: CASGFGFVSTGYNEQFF
cdr3_nt: TGTGCTAGTGGTTTTGGATTTGTATCGACGGGATACAATGAGCAGTTCTTC

j_call: TRBJ1-1
d_call: NA
clone_size: NA
v_call: TRBV4-2
cdr3_aa: CASGEEPNTEAFF
cdr3_nt: TGTGCCAGCGGTGAGGAGCCGAACACTGAAGCTTTCTTT

j_call: TRBJ2-3
d_call: NA
clone_size: NA
v_call: TRBV27
cdr3_aa: CASSPRRTLVPDTQYF
cdr3_nt: TGTGCCAGCAGTCCCCGACGGACTTTGGTGCCAGATACGCAGTATTTT

j_call: TRBJ2-5
d_call: NA
clone_size: NA
v_call: TRBV7-3
cdr3_aa: CASSLGVGETQYF
cdr3_nt: TGTGCCAGCAGCCTCGGAGTGGGAGAGACCCAGTACTTC

j_call: TRBJ2-1
d_call: NA
clone_size: once
v_call: TRBV29-1
cdr3_aa: CSVALENEQFF
cdr3_nt: TGCAGCGTCGCACTAGAAAATGAGCAGTTCTTC

j_call: TRBJ2-7
d_call: NA
clone_size: NA
v_call: TRBV5-1
cdr3_aa: CASSLGAGWSYEQYF
cdr3_nt: TGCGCCAGCAGCTTGGGTGCGGGTTGGTCCTACGAGCAGTACTTC

j_call: TRBJ1-5
d_call: NA
clone_size: NA
v_call: TRBV27
cdr3_aa: CASSSGHYQPQHF
cdr3_nt: TGTGCCAGCAGCTCGGGACACTATCAGCCCCAGCATTTT

j_call: TRBJ1-1
d_call: TRBD1
clone_size: NA
v_call: TRBV25-1
cdr3_aa: CASSGQGGNTEAFF
cdr3_nt: TGTGCCAGCAGTGGACAGGGTGGAAACACTGAAGCTTTCTTT

j_call: TRBJ2-1
d_call: NA
clone_size: NA
v_call: TRBV25-1
cdr3_aa: CASGSNEQFF
cdr3_nt: TGTGCGTCCGGGTCCAATGAGCAGTTCTTC

j_call: TRBJ1-1
d_call: TRBD1
clone_size: NA
v_call: TRBV5-1
cdr3_aa: CASSDGQGMNTEAFF
cdr3_nt: TGCGCCAGCAGCGACGGACAGGGGATGAACACTGAAGCTTTCTTT

j_call: TRBJ2-1
d_call: TRBD1
clone_size: NA
v_call: TRBV27
cdr3_aa: CASSAGQGAYNEQFF
cdr3_nt: TGTGCCAGCAGTGCCGGACAGGGGGCGTACAATGAGCAGTTCTTC

j_call: TRBJ2-2
d_call: NA
clone_size: NA
v_call: TRBV5-4
cdr3_aa: CASSPGSSGDTGELFF
cdr3_nt: TGTGCCAGCAGCCCCGGGAGTTCCGGGGACACCGGGGAGCTGTTTTTT

j_call: TRBJ1-1
d_call: NA
clone_size: NA
v_call: TRBV18
cdr3_aa: CASSEHKNTEAFF
cdr3_nt: TGTGCCAGCTCCGAACATAAGAACACTGAAGCTTTCTTT

j_call: TRBJ2-2
d_call: NA
clone_size: NA
v_call: TRBV7-6
cdr3_aa: CASSPTWTREHGELFF
cdr3_nt: TGTGCCAGCAGCCCGACTTGGACGAGGGAGCACGGGGAGCTGTTTTTT

j_call: TRBJ1-4
d_call: TRBD1
clone_size: NA
v_call: TRBV4-2
cdr3_aa: CASSQDGGQRNEKLFF
cdr3_nt: TGTGCCAGCAGCCAAGATGGGGGACAGAGGAATGAAAAACTGTTTTTT

j_call: TRBJ2-5
d_call: TRBD2
clone_size: NA
v_call: TRBV5-6
cdr3_aa: CPSGRGQETQYF
cdr3_nt: TGTCCTAGCGGGAGGGGGCAAGAGACCCAGTACTTC

j_call: TRBJ2-5
d_call: NA
clone_size: NA
v_call: TRBV5-1
cdr3_aa: CASSPRPQETQYF
cdr3_nt: TGCGCCAGCAGCCCGCGCCCCCAAGAGACCCAGTACTTC

j_call: TRBJ1-4
d_call: NA
clone_size: NA
v_call: TRBV19
cdr3_aa: CASRGFDRGEKLFF
cdr3_nt: TGTGCCAGTCGGGGATTTGACCGCGGTGAAAAACTGTTTTTT

j_call: TRBJ2-1
d_call: NA
clone_size: NA
v_call: TRBV4-2
cdr3_aa: CASAGPSYNEQFF
cdr3_nt: TGTGCCAGCGCGGGACCATCCTACAATGAGCAGTTCTTC